The subject of this entry is one T cell receptor (beta chain). No antigen is known for it. The germline CDR1 and CDR2 sequences are LGHNA and YNFKEQ. CDR3 length: 11 residues. The V end lost 3 bases, the J end lost 4 bases, and 4 bases lay between the germline ends. This record comes from a study of radiotherapy plus CTLA-4 blockade in lung cancer. Study conclusions and caveats: Some TCR clones had been derived from tumors. These clones expanded in peripheral blood after radiotherapy plus ipilimumab.

Patients had chemo-refractory metastatic non-small-cell lung cancer and received focal radiation plus CTLA-4 blockade that used ipilimumab. Clones were read by immunoSEQ multiplex PCR, and TCRdb kept only the in-frame ones, dropping some. The repertoire consists of some 78,000 clones, with around 87% occurring once and the leading ten covering 0.85% to 0.9%. This material consisted of peripheral blood, taken from a patient treated with radiotherapy plus ipilimumab. The J gene is TRBJ2-7, the V gene TRBV4-2, with D unresolved. The receptor was isolated from a human donor with non-small cell lung cancer who had stable disease on radiotherapy plus ipilimumab. CDR3 sequence (DNA): TGTGCCAGCAGCCATGGTTACGAGCAGTACTTC. Translation gives CASSHGYEQYF.